What follows describes a single TCR beta chain. What it binds is unknown. The table came from immunoSEQ multiplex PCR; TCRdb's copy has only in-frame clones and leaves some out. The repertoire consists of 180,000 or so clones, with 87% occurring once and the leading ten covering roughly 1.4%. Germline loops: CDR1 PRHDT, CDR2 FYEKMQ (reference sequence). The J segment lost 5 bases and the V segment lost 2 bases, leaving 8 bases of the junction unmatched. This CDR3 has 15 residues. The data stem from a study of cytomegalovirus exposure and HLA in healthy donors. Study-wide findings and caveats: Per published reports, the classifier diagnosed cytomegalovirus status with high specificity and sensitivity.

The origin of this receptor is a woman in her 30s in good health and CMV-seronegative. The chain couples TRBV13 to TRBJ2-7; TRBD2 agrees at 8 bases. The sequenced sample was PBMCs. CDR3 residues: CASSLRLRGGDEQYF. The CDR3 DNA reads TGTGCCAGCAGCTTACGTCTACGGGGGGGCGACGAGCAGTACTTC.